These 6 T cell receptor beta chains share one sample of origin, sequenced in a study of OX40 agonist ivuxolimab in advanced cancers. Method: immunoSEQ multiplex PCR; TCRdb's copy keeps in-frame clones and lacks some. Altogether some 74,000 clones are present, approximately 85% being singletons, with the ten largest covering about 0.57%. The starting material was CD4+ or CD8+ T cells sorted from blood, obtained in a trial of the OX40 agonist ivuxolimab. The receptors here all came from an adult with an advanced solid tumor such as melanoma, head and neck, liver or kidney cancer.

V and J are TRBV29-1 and TRBJ2-3, with TRBD1 as a possible D gene (6 bases). The CDR3 is 12 residues long. From germline, CDR1 is SQVTM and CDR2 ANQGSEA. The V gene lost 3 bases and the J gene lost 4 bases, with 8 bases spanning the gap. The CDR3 spells CSVDRGPDTQYF. The DNA for the CDR3 is TGCAGCGTTGACAGGGGCCCAGATACGCAGTATTTT.

The J gene is TRBJ1-1, the V gene TRBV5-6; D is undetermined. Deletions cut 1 base from V and 0 bases from J, with 7 bases between. The CDR3 covers 14 residues. Germline values: CDR1 SGHDT, CDR2 YYEEEE. This CDR3 is CASSLPVMNTEAFF. The CDR3 DNA reads as TGTGCCAGCAGCTTGCCCGTCATGAACACTGAAGCTTTCTTT.

The rearrangement uses TRBV6-1 and TRBJ1-5; D uncertain. The V and J ends lost 5 bases and 4 bases respectively, with 6 bases between them. Germline loops: CDR1 MNHNS, CDR2 SASEGT. CDR3 size: 12 residues. CDR3 coding DNA: TGTGCCAGCAGTTTAGGAAATCAGCCCCAGCATTTT. Its translation: CASSLGNQPQHF.

The rearrangement links TRBV5-1 to TRBJ1-5; perhaps TRBD1 as D (5 bases). The V and J ends lost 0 bases and 0 bases respectively, with 7 bases between them. Germline CDR1 and CDR2: SGHRS and YFSETQ. This CDR3 comprises 15 residues. The CDR3: CASSLEGHSNQPQHF. The CDR3 bases are TGCGCCAGCAGCTTGGAGGGGCATAGCAATCAGCCCCAGCATTTT.

The rearrangement uses TRBV30 and TRBJ2-6, with D uncertain. V lost 8 bases to trimming and J lost 0 bases, with 11 bases between them. The CDR3 is 14 residues long. CDR1 GTSNPN and CDR2 SVGIG come from the germline V gene (reference sequence). The DNA for the CDR3 is TGTGCCCGCTCTCAGGTCTCTGGGGCCAACGTCCTGACTTTC. Translation gives CARSQVSGANVLTF.

The gene calls are TRBV11-1 and TRBJ2-7; D remains unclear. Germline V CDR1 and CDR2: SGHAT, FQDESV (reference sequence). V was trimmed by 7 bases and J by 2 bases, leaving 12 bases between them. The CDR3 sequence is 13 residues long. The DNA for the CDR3 is TGTGCCAGCACCCACGCAGTTACCTACGAGCAGTACTTC. It is translated as CASTHAVTYEQYF.